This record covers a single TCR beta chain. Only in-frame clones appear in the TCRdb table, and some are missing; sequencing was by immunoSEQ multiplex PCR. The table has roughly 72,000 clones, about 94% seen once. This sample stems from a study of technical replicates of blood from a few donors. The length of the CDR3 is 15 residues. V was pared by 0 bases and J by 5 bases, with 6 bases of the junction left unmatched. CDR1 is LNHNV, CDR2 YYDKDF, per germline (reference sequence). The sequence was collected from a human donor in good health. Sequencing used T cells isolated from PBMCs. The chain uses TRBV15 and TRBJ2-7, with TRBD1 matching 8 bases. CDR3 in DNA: TGTGCCACCAGCAGAGATAGGACAGGGAGCCACGAGCAGTACTTC. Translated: CATSRDRTGSHEQYF.